A single sample is the source of the 13 T cell receptor beta chains below, sequenced in a study of shared clonotypes between healthy human individuals. CD45RO-negative CD8 cells positively selected for CCR7 made up the naive population, which excluded terminally differentiated effector memory CD45RA+ cells. Produced via immunoSEQ multiplex PCR; TCRdb's table is partial and in-frame only. In the table there are hundreds of thousands of clones, 90% to 95% of which are singletons. The source material was naive CD8+ T cells sorted from blood. These receptor sequences come from a woman younger than 45 in good health.

This chain uses TRBV4-1 with TRBJ1-2, with D perhaps TRBD1 (6 bases). Germline CDR1 MGHRA, CDR2 YSYEKL. This CDR3 spans 15 amino acids. V was cut by 1 base and J by 0 bases, with 9 bases left in between. The CDR3 region is CASSQGAGANYGYTF. In DNA form, the CDR3 reads TGCGCCAGCAGCCAAGGGGCAGGGGCTAACTATGGCTACACCTTC.

On this clone: The sample has other DNA sequences that encode this CDR3 too. The chain uses TRBV28 and TRBJ2-2, with TRBD2 matching over 10 bases. Germline values: CDR1 MDHEN, CDR2 SYDVKM. V lost 2 bases to trimming and J lost 5 bases; unmatched junction nucleotides: 2. The CDR3 totals 15 residues. The CDR3 sequence is CASSLLAGVTGELFF. CDR3 DNA: TGTGCCAGCAGTTTACTAGCGGGAGTTACCGGGGAGCTGTTTTTT.

The chain couples TRBV28 to TRBJ2-5; 7 nucleotides align to TRBD2. V shed 4 bases and J 5 bases; nucleotides not matched to a gene: 13. This CDR3 region has 16 residues. The germline gives CDR1 MDHEN, CDR2 SYDVKM. The CDR3 bases are TGTGCCAGCAGTTACTCCCCGCGGGAGCGTTTGGAGACCCAGTACTTC. The encoded protein is CASSYSPRERLETQYF.

A remark on this clone: The same CDR3 also results from other DNA sequences found in this sample. The chain is built from TRBV28 and TRBJ1-5; D not certain. The length of the CDR3 is 13 residues. Germline V lookup: CDR1 MDHEN, CDR2 SYDVKM. V was clipped by 3 bases and J by 2 bases, with 5 bases between them. The CDR3 nucleotides are TGTGCCAGCAGTTTTGGAGGCAATCAGCCCCAGCATTTT. It codes for CASSFGGNQPQHF.

As for this clone: In the same sample, other DNA sequences code for this CDR3. The V and J genes are TRBV11-2 and TRBJ2-7, with D unresolved. Germline CDR1 SGHAT, CDR2 FQNNGV. The CDR3 is 12 amino acids. V was trimmed by 3 bases and J by 3 bases, leaving 6 bases between them. DNA for the CDR3: TGTGCCAGCAGCTTTTTAGGCTACGAGCAGTACTTC. This gives the protein CASSFLGYEQYF. The variable domain in full, with the rest retrieved from reference TRBV11-2 and TRBJ2-7, is EAGVAQSPRYKIIEKRQSVAFWCNPISGHATLYWYQQILGQGPKLLIQFQNNGVVDDSQLPKDRFSAERLKGVDSTLKIQPAKLEDSAVYLCASSFLGYEQYFGPGTRLTVT.

The chain employs TRBV12-5 and TRBJ1-1, with D uncertain. Germline values: CDR1 LGHNT, CDR2 FRNRAP. The CDR3 is 14 amino acids. V was shortened by 6 bases and J by 3 bases, with 14 bases between the two germline ends. Here the CDR3 reads CASGNGGPHTEAFF. DNA of the CDR3: TGTGCTAGTGGCAATGGAGGACCCCACACTGAAGCTTTCTTT.

V gene TRBV7-9 combines with J gene TRBJ2-7; TRBD2 matches 8 bases. Trimming cost V 4 bases and J 0 bases; bases outside gene matches: 2. In germline, CDR1 is SEHNR, CDR2 FQNEAQ (reference sequence). This CDR3 has 14 amino acids. The CDR3 region has the DNA TGTGCCAGCAGCTCGACTAGCGACTCCTACGAGCAGTACTTC. It specifies CASSSTSDSYEQYF.

This clone was seen just once. The V and J genes are TRBV7-9 and TRBJ2-1; 9 positions agree with TRBD1. CDR1 SEHNR and CDR2 FQNEAQ come from the germline V gene (reference sequence). Losses at the gene ends were 6 bases for V and 0 bases for J; bases not matched to a gene: 15. This CDR3 contains 19 residues. The CDR3 loop is CASRATGGKKKFSYNEQFF. The CDR3 DNA reads as TGTGCCAGCAGGGCCACAGGGGGCAAGAAAAAATTCTCCTACAATGAGCAGTTCTTC.

CDR3 loop: CASSIDLVLGGRGTEAFF. The CDR3, as DNA: TGTGCCAGTAGTATAGATCTTGTGTTGGGGGGGCGCGGGACTGAAGCTTTCTTT. This chain links TRBV19 with TRBJ1-1, with D perhaps TRBD1 (6 bases). The CDR3 length is 18 residues. CDR1 LNHDA and CDR2 SQIVND come from the germline V gene (reference sequence). Between the trimmed V and J ends, which lost 0 bases and 5 bases, there was a span of 22 bases.

The J gene is TRBJ2-3, the V gene TRBV13, with 8 bases aligning to TRBD2. There are 15 residues in the CDR3. V shed 5 bases, J shed 4 bases, and the junction held 8 bases outside the gene matches. CDR1 PRHDT and CDR2 FYEKMQ come from the germline V gene (reference sequence). The CDR3 loop reads CASSHRSGSADTQYF. The CDR3 region has the DNA TGTGCCAGCAGCCACCGCAGCGGGAGTGCAGATACGCAGTATTTT.

This rearrangement joins TRBV4-1 to TRBJ1-1; D uncertain. Germline V lookup: CDR1 MGHRA, CDR2 YSYEKL. CDR3 size: 13 residues. The ends were cut back, 8 bases at V and 5 bases at J, with 15 bases in the middle. The DNA of the CDR3 is TGCGCCAGCGGCCTGGCAGGTACTACTGAAGCTTTCTTT. Translating it yields CASGLAGTTEAFF.

The rearrangement uses TRBV4-2 and TRBJ1-1; D is unclear. Germline assignment: CDR1 LGHNA and CDR2 YNFKEQ. V lost 1 base and J 1 base, leaving 13 bases between the germline ends. This CDR3 contains 16 residues. The CDR3 DNA reads TGTGCCAGCAGCCAAGCAAATTTCCCCAGGAACACTGAAGCTTTCTTT. Its translation: CASSQANFPRNTEAFF.

The genes are TRBV5-1 and TRBJ2-2; 15 positions agree with TRBD2. Unmatched junction bases numbered 9, after V lost 4 bases and J lost 5 bases. The CDR3 sequence is 18 residues long. CDR1 and CDR2 from the germline V gene are SGHRS and YFSETQ. This CDR3 reads CASSPGLAGGPGTGELFF. The CDR3 DNA reads TGCGCCAGCAGCCCCGGACTAGCGGGAGGGCCGGGAACCGGGGAGCTGTTTTTT.